This T cell receptor beta chain originates from a study of beta chain features in type 1 diabetes. Study findings and constraints: Cells with high TCR expression could be over-represented by cDNA sequencing. Naive, central memory and regulatory TCRB repertoires appeared more similar among patients than healthy donors. People with Type 1 diabetes carried modestly yet significantly shorter TCRB CDR3s in all four CD4+ subsets.

By way of CD45RO/CCR7/CD25/CD127/CD95/CD27, the CD4+ regulatory, stem cell-like memory, central memory and naive cells were sorted. This clone was found many times. Its antigen is undetermined. The CDR3 contains 13 residues. V dropped 7 bases and J dropped 6; count of bases not matched to a gene: 4. Germline CDR1 is MDHEN and CDR2 is SYDVKM. The isolated RNA, all of it, was reverse transcribed, so expressed TCRB transcripts were what got sequenced. Clones were read by immunoSEQ multiplex PCR, and TCRdb kept only the in-frame ones, dropping some. The data hold 50,000 or so clones, with about 40% observed a single time.

Sequenced material: Tregs from blood. This chain connects TRBV28 to TRBJ2-7; 12 bases are shared with TRBD1. The clonotype originates from a man under 40 with type 1 diabetes. CDR3 sequence reads: CASTGQGASEQYF. The CDR3 nucleotides read TGTGCCAGCACGGGACAGGGGGCCAGCGAGCAGTACTTC.